This paragraph covers one TCR beta chain sequence. The source of the sample is a study of blood T cell repertoires in COVID-19. Study-wide context: Samples representing acute and convalescent COVID-19 were sourced from the United States, Italy and Spain.

Trimming cost V 4 bases and J 1 base; bases outside gene matches: 7. The CDR3 totals 15 residues. Looked up from germline, CDR1 is SEHNR and CDR2 is FQNEAQ (reference sequence). In the authors' workflow: Amplified reference gene primers provided the basis for estimating nucleated cell counts. The table came from immunoSEQ multiplex PCR; TCRdb's copy has only in-frame clones and leaves some out. Clone size and the V and J calls come from that table; the DNA yielded D and trimming. The sample includes 95,000 to 150,000 clones, around 83% seen only once; the top ten take under 6%. This chain uses TRBV7-9 with TRBJ2-7; 7 bases align to TRBD1. The specimen sequenced was peripheral blood. This TCR was sampled from a man older than 75 with active or convalescent COVID-19. The CDR3 reads CASSSWAGGSYEQYF. Written as DNA, the CDR3 is TGTGCCAGCAGCTCTTGGGCAGGGGGATCCTACGAGCAGTACTTC.